This T cell receptor beta chain was observed in a study of CD8+CD57+ T cells in acquired aplastic anemia. Of note for this clonotype: A junction boundary mismatches the germline segment, possibly from a read error.

Germline V gene data show CDR1 as DFQATT and CDR2 as SNEGSKA (reference sequence). The CDR3 has 13 residues. The template used for profiling TCR beta VDJ and CDR3 was genomic DNA. TCRdb independently ran MiXCR on the reads; one entry per CDR3 protein. The data show roughly 150,000 distinct CDR3 sequences, 47% seen once. Sequencing involved patients with CD8+CD57+ cell expansion previously shown by flow cytometry. The receptor comes from a human donor with aplastic anemia. This chain links TRBV20-1 with TRBJ1-1; D gene unclear. The sequenced material came from sorted CD4+, CD8+, or CD8+CD57+ T cells (not recorded which) from PBMCs. This chain's CDR3 is CSCWEVSNTEAFF. CDR3 nucleotide sequence: TGCAGTTGCTGGGAGGTCTCGAACACTGAGGCTTTCTTT.